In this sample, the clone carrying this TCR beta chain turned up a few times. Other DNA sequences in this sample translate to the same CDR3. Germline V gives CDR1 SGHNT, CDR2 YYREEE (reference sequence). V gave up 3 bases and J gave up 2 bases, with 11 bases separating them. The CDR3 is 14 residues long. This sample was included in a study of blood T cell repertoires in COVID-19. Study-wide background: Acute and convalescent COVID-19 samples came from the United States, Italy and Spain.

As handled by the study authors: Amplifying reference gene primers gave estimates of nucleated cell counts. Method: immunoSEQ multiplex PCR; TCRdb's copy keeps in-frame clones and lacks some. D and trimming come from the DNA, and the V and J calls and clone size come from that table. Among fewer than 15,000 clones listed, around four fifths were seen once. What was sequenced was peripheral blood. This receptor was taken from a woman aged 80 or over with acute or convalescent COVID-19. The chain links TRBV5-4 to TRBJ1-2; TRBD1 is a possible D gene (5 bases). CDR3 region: CASSSPGGNYGYTF. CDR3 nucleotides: TGTGCCAGCAGCTCCCCCGGGGGAAACTATGGCTACACCTTC. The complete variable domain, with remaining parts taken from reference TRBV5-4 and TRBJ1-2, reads ETGVTQSPTHLIKTRGQQVTLRCSSQSGHNTVSWYQQALGQGPQFIFQYYREEENGRGNFPPRFSGLQFPNYSSELNVNALELDDSALYLCASSSPGGNYGYTFGSGTRLTVV.